This is a list of T cell receptor beta chains from one sample in a study of blood T cells in healthy people across ages. TCRdb re-derived calls from the 5' RACE reads in MiXCR, one entry per CDR3 protein. The sample has about 720,000 distinct CDR3 sequences; just under 25% are singletons. These sequences were also reported in another study, on T cells of mothers and their children.

Sequencing input: blood. All receptors come from a boy aged 10-17 years in good health. Both conserved end residues are part of each CDR3. A D gene is named only where the DNA matches it firmly. A clone size is listed for some rows: how often the clone was seen (once, few, many), or a class if it is expanded.

D gene,clone size,V gene,CDR3 length,J gene,CDR3 protein,CDR3 DNA
.,few,TRBV12-3/TRBV12-4,14,TRBJ1-5,CASTSAEYNRPQHF,TGTGCCAGCACCTCCGCTGAGTACAATCGGCCCCAGCATTTT
TRBD1,once,TRBV29-1,12,TRBJ1-4,CSVVDRDEKLFF,TGCAGCGTTGTGGACAGGGACGAAAAACTGTTTTTT
TRBD1,.,TRBV7-2,15,TRBJ1-6,CASSTWNRGDSPLHF,TGTGCCAGCAGCACTTGGAACAGGGGAGATTCACCCCTCCACTTT
.,few,TRBV7-2,16,TRBJ2-5,CASSLARDRGRETQYF,TGTGCCAGCAGCTTAGCAAGGGACCGAGGACGGGAGACCCAGTACTTC
.,.,TRBV3-1,17,TRBJ2-4,CASSHVSQTQPKNIQYF,TGTGCCAGCAGCCATGTGTCACAGACACAACCCAAAAACATTCAGTACTTC
.,.,TRBV4-3,13,TRBJ2-1,CASSQEIPNEQFF,TGCGCCAGCAGCCAAGAGATCCCGAATGAGCAGTTCTTC
TRBD2,.,TRBV4-3,15,TRBJ2-7,CASSLLTGGEYEQYF,TGCGCCAGCAGTCTCCTAACGGGGGGGGAATACGAGCAGTACTTC
TRBD1,few,TRBV27,13,TRBJ1-5,CASSNRGNQPQHF,TGTGCCAGCAGTAACAGGGGAAATCAGCCCCAGCATTTT
TRBD2,.,TRBV5-1,16,TRBJ2-3,CASSSDIATSADTQYF,TGCGCCAGCAGCTCGGACATAGCTACTAGCGCAGATACGCAGTATTTT
.,.,TRBV5-8,15,TRBJ2-7,CASSLGFSGVYEQYF,TGTGCCAGCAGCCTGGGCTTTTCGGGAGTCTACGAGCAGTACTTC
.,.,TRBV7-2,16,TRBJ1-2,CASSPQLWASGDGYTF,TGTGCCAGCAGCCCCCAATTGTGGGCCTCTGGGGATGGCTACACCTTC
.,few,TRBV6-5,14,TRBJ2-1,CASSYRESYNEQFF,TGTGCCAGCAGTTACAGGGAATCCTACAATGAGCAGTTCTTC
TRBD2,.,TRBV28,12,TRBJ2-2,CAGGGAAGELFF,TGTGCCGGGGGAGGGGCGGCCGGGGAGCTGTTTTTT
.,few,TRBV3-1,15,TRBJ1-6,CASSLYGARNSPLHF,TGTGCCAGCAGCCTTTACGGAGCTAGGAATTCACCCCTCCACTTT
.,.,TRBV11-2,15,TRBJ2-7,CASSLGEGWTYEQYF,TGTGCCAGCAGCTTAGGAGAGGGGTGGACCTACGAGCAGTACTTC
TRBD1,.,TRBV6-5,14,TRBJ2-7,CASGRTGLTYEQYF,TGTGCCAGCGGACGGACAGGGCTTACCTACGAGCAGTACTTC
.,few,TRBV4-3,15,TRBJ2-7,CASSHSSEPTYEQYF,TGCGCCAGCAGCCACTCTAGCGAACCAACCTACGAGCAGTACTTC
.,few,TRBV29-1,14,TRBJ2-1,CSVGKPGLHDEQFF,TGCAGCGTCGGGAAACCGGGTCTACACGATGAGCAGTTCTTC
.,.,TRBV30,13,TRBJ2-3,CAWSVSSTDTQYF,TGTGCCTGGAGTGTCTCTAGCACAGATACGCAGTATTTT
TRBD1,.,TRBV11-2,19,TRBJ2-6,CASSLYGSQGAAGANVLTF,TGTGCCAGCAGCTTGTACGGTAGTCAGGGGGCGGCTGGGGCCAACGTCCTGACTTTC
.,few,TRBV9,14,TRBJ1-3,CASSGTLPGNTIYF,TGTGCCAGCAGCGGTACCTTGCCCGGAAACACCATATATTTT
.,.,TRBV12-3/TRBV12-4,13,TRBJ2-7,CASSNEGRWEQYF,TGTGCCAGCAGCAATGAGGGGCGTTGGGAGCAGTACTTC
.,few,TRBV20-1,13,TRBJ2-4,CSATRETKNIQYF,TGCAGTGCTACCAGGGAGACCAAAAACATTCAGTACTTC
TRBD1,.,TRBV7-3,14,TRBJ2-2,CASSSHRGSGELFF,TGTGCCAGCAGCTCCCACAGGGGTTCCGGGGAGCTGTTTTTT
TRBD2,.,TRBV15,15,TRBJ2-5,CATSRDLTSGETQYF,TGTGCCACCAGCAGAGATCTGACTAGCGGGGAGACCCAGTACTTC
.,.,TRBV14,13,TRBJ2-3,CASSQGLLDTQYF,TGTGCCAGCAGCCAAGGCCTACTAGATACGCAGTATTTT
.,few,TRBV19,15,TRBJ1-5,CASSAGTLFNQPQHF,TGTGCCAGTAGTGCGGGGACGTTGTTCAATCAGCCCCAGCATTTT
.,.,TRBV28,14,TRBJ1-2,CASRMEGVNYGYTF,TGTGCCAGCAGGATGGAGGGAGTAAACTATGGCTACACCTTC
.,.,TRBV5-6,14,TRBJ2-3,CASSLGGELGTQYF,TGTGCCAGCAGCTTGGGGGGGGAGTTGGGTACGCAGTATTTT
.,.,TRBV7-9,17,TRBJ1-6,CASSAWGGSSYNSPLHF,TGTGCCAGCAGCGCCTGGGGGGGGAGCTCCTATAATTCACCCCTCCACTTT
.,.,TRBV4-3,14,TRBJ2-3,CASSQRRESDTQYF,TGCGCCAGCAGCCAAAGGCGGGAATCAGATACGCAGTATTTT
.,.,TRBV12-3/TRBV12-4,13,TRBJ2-2,CASNPRVTGELFF,TGTGCCAGCAACCCCCGGGTCACCGGGGAGCTGTTTTTT
TRBD2,once,TRBV12-3/TRBV12-4,14,TRBJ2-3,CASRPGLAVDTQYF,TGTGCCAGCAGACCGGGACTAGCGGTAGATACGCAGTATTTT
.,.,TRBV7-3,11,TRBJ2-1,CASSSDDEQFF,TGTGCCAGCAGCTCTGACGATGAGCAGTTCTTC
TRBD1,few,TRBV11-2,16,TRBJ2-7,CASSLVPDRGSYEQYF,TGTGCCAGCAGCTTAGTCCCAGACAGGGGCTCCTACGAGCAGTACTTC
.,few,TRBV21-1,17,TRBJ1-2,CASRGRVATVIHYGYTF,TGTGCCAGCAGGGGACGTGTTGCTACAGTGATACACTATGGCTACACCTTC
.,.,TRBV6-2/TRBV6-3,16,TRBJ2-7,CASSSDWVRSIYEQYF,TGTGCCAGCAGTTCCGATTGGGTGAGGTCCATCTACGAGCAGTACTTC
TRBD1,few,TRBV4-2,16,TRBJ2-4,CASSLGTGDIKNIQYF,TGTGCCAGCAGCCTTGGGACAGGAGATATTAAAAACATTCAGTACTTC
.,.,TRBV6-5,14,TRBJ2-7,CASSYSSPKYEQYF,TGTGCCAGCAGTTACTCGAGCCCCAAATACGAGCAGTACTTC
.,.,TRBV20-1,13,TRBJ2-1,CSAPEIPYNEQFF,TGCAGTGCTCCAGAGATTCCCTACAATGAGCAGTTCTTC
TRBD1,few,TRBV29-1,13,TRBJ1-1,CSVFGQGVVEAFF,TGCAGCGTCTTCGGACAGGGAGTGGTAGAAGCTTTCTTT
.,few,TRBV20-1,13,TRBJ1-5,CSVTGIGNQPQHF,TGCAGTGTCACAGGGATTGGCAATCAGCCCCAGCATTTT
.,few,TRBV7-3,15,TRBJ2-5,CASSLTASRKETQYF,TGTGCCAGCAGCTTAACGGCTAGCCGAAAAGAGACCCAGTACTTC
.,few,TRBV28,15,TRBJ2-5,CASSEPGVSQETQYF,TGTGCCAGCAGTGAACCGGGGGTCTCCCAAGAGACCCAGTACTTC
.,.,TRBV29-1,11,TRBJ2-7,CSGEEGDEQYF,TGCAGCGGGGAGGAGGGGGACGAGCAGTACTTC
.,.,TRBV7-2,14,TRBJ2-5,CASSFGGPGETQYF,TGTGCCAGCAGCTTCGGAGGGCCGGGGGAGACCCAGTACTTC
.,.,TRBV6-5,13,TRBJ1-2,CANSRLRLGGYTF,TGTGCCAACAGTCGCCTCCGTTTGGGTGGCTACACCTTC
TRBD1,few,TRBV7-3,17,TRBJ2-1,CASSSPTTGSSYNEQFF,TGTGCCAGCAGCTCACCCACGACAGGGAGCTCCTACAATGAGCAGTTCTTC
.,.,TRBV12-3/TRBV12-4,12,TRBJ2-7,CASSFGVGTGAF,.